This TCR beta chain was sequenced during a study of shared clonotypes between healthy human individuals. General observations from the study: Richness estimates generally favored naive over memory subsets.

Note on this clone: Its target is unknown.

The table came from immunoSEQ multiplex PCR; TCRdb's copy has only in-frame clones and leaves some out. Of 730,000 or so clones detected, 55% to 75% appear once; the ten largest clones hold 1.5% to 2%. The CDR3 runs 12 residues. V lost 7 bases and J lost 1, with 8 bases in between. Germline V lookup: CDR1 MDHEN, CDR2 SYDVKM. Among the donors, all were Caucasian adults who lived in Nashville, Tennessee. V usage is TRBV28 and J usage is TRBJ2-7, with a tentative D call TRBD2 (6 bases). Input material: memory CD4+ T cells sorted from blood. The sample's subset: CD45RA-negative fraction. The sequence derives from a woman in her 30s in good health. The DNA for the CDR3 is TGTGCCAGCACGGGAGATTCCTACGAGCAGTACTTC. Translating it yields CASTGDSYEQYF.